This T cell receptor (beta chain) is from a study of blood T cell repertoires in COVID-19. Study context: Spain, Italy and the United States supplied samples that represented acute and convalescent COVID-19.

CDR3 length: 15 residues. Losses at the gene ends were 6 bases for V and 3 bases for J; bases not matched to a gene: 7. Germline CDR1 and CDR2: SNHLY and FYNNEI. Followed longitudinally, the Seattle patients had been enrolled during active infection. Assay used: immunoSEQ multiplex PCR; TCRdb lists only in-frame clones, some missing. The table shows fewer than 200,000 clones, with approximately 80% occurring only once. This sequence was found in a middle-aged woman with COVID-19, enrolled during active disease. This rearrangement joins TRBV2 to TRBJ1-1; 10 nucleotides match TRBD1. Source material: peripheral blood. Here the CDR3 DNA reads TGTGCCAGCAGACGCGGGACAGGGGCGCACACTGAAGCTTTCTTT. It specifies CASRRGTGAHTEAFF.